These 2 T cell receptor beta chains originate from one sample sequenced in a study of blood T cell repertoires in COVID-19 (dated by TCRdb to about 2020). The library relied on the immunoSEQ multiplex PCR assay. Drawn from immuneACCESS, this table holds only the in-frame rearrangements with V and J called that TCRdb kept. Clones are partly lost; checked studies trace under half to an unresolved V gene and leave the rest unexplained. The sample includes roughly 360,000 clones, with 70% to 90% observed a single time. Of the sample, 0.9% to 1% falls within the top ten clones. The sample consisted of PBMCs or T cells enriched from blood (not recorded which). The receptors here all came from a woman in her twenties or thirties with acute COVID-19.

About this clone itself: Other DNA sequences in the sample encode the same CDR3. V is TRBV9 and J is TRBJ2-1; 7 bases are shared with TRBD1. This CDR3 region has 12 residues. The germline V gene has CDR1 SGDLS and CDR2 YYNGEE. Trimming took 7 bases from V and 3 from J; bases not matched to a gene: 1. For the CDR3, the DNA is TGTGCCAGCGGACAGGACTACAATGAGCAGTTCTTC. Translating gives CASGQDYNEQFF.

Only a few counts were recorded for this clone. This chain connects TRBV2 to TRBJ2-1; TRBD1 is a possible D gene (5 bases). The V gene's germline CDR1 is SNHLY and CDR2 FYNNEI. The ends were cut back, 2 bases at V and 12 bases at J, with 11 bases in the middle. This CDR3 has 12 residues. In DNA form, the CDR3 reads TGTGCCAGCAGTGAATGGGGCGGACCGCAGTTCTTC. The encoded protein is CASSEWGGPQFF.